This record concerns one T cell receptor (beta chain) sequence. This sample was taken from a study of identical twins. TCRdb redid the calling of the 5' RACE reads with MiXCR, one entry per CDR3 protein. In the table there are nearly 900,000 distinct CDR3 sequences, 9% to 15% of which are singletons. The CDR3 extends over 13 amino acids. The V end lost 5 bases, the J end lost 5 bases, and 15 bases lay between the germline ends. Per the germline V gene, CDR1 is SQVTM and CDR2 is ANQGSEA. Donors uniformly comprised healthy Caucasians. The sample was also linked to a second study, of yellow fever vaccine responses in identical twins.

The clonotype originates from a woman younger than 30 in good health. The sequencing input was PBMCs. This chain uses TRBV29-1 with TRBJ2-5; D is perhaps TRBD1 (6 bases). For the CDR3, the DNA is TGCAGCGTTCCCACAGGGCCGGTCGAGACCCAGTACTTC. Encoded protein: CSVPTGPVETQYF. Supplemented by reference TRBV29-1 and TRBJ2-5, the full variable domain reads SAVISQKPSRDICQRGTSLTIQCQVDSQVTMMFWYRQQPGQSLTLIATANQGSEATYESGFVIDKFPISRPNLTFSTLTVSNMSPEDSSIYLCSVPTGPVETQYFGPGTRLLVL.